Each of the 20 T cell receptor beta chains below was sequenced from the same sample in a study of beta chain features in type 1 diabetes. Reverse transcription of all isolated RNA meant that expressed TCRB transcripts were sequenced. Profiled with immunoSEQ multiplex PCR; TCRdb holds only in-frame clones, not every one. The top ten clones hold 0.053% of a sample with about 260,000 clones, about 70% of them seen once. The sequenced material came from naive CD4+ T cells from blood. The source is a man aged 30 to 39 in good health.

V gene TRBV5-6 combines with J gene TRBJ2-5, with unresolved D. Per germline, CDR1 SGHDT and CDR2 YYEEEE. The germline V and J ends were trimmed by 7 bases and 2 bases, with 12 bases remaining between them. The CDR3 is 13 amino acids. The CDR3 loop is CASYDTRQETQYF. CDR3 bases: TGTGCCAGCTATGACACCAGGCAAGAGACCCAGTACTTC.

The chain employs TRBV29-1 and TRBJ2-5; D gene unclear. In germline, CDR1 is SQVTM, CDR2 ANQGSEA. Trimming shortened V by 7 bases and J by 5 bases, and 11 bases separated the two germline ends. CDR3 size: 11 residues. CDR3 bases: TGCAGCGGTGGCGGCTGGGAGACCCAGTACTTC. Amino acids: CSGGGWETQYF.

To note about this clone: Distinct nucleotide sequences in the sample also encode this CDR3. V gene TRBV29-1 combines with J gene TRBJ1-1; 9 positions match TRBD1. J was trimmed by 4 bases and V by 5 bases; bases with no gene match: 5. CDR3 length equals 13 residues. Germline V CDR1 and CDR2: SQVTM, ANQGSEA. The chain's CDR3 is CSVPGQGGTEAFF. CDR3 sequence (DNA): TGCAGCGTTCCGGGACAGGGAGGCACTGAAGCTTTCTTT.

The J gene is TRBJ2-5, the V gene TRBV30; 7 nucleotides match TRBD2. In germline, CDR1 is GTSNPN, CDR2 SVGIG (reference sequence). There are 14 residues in the CDR3. The J segment lost 2 bases and the V segment lost 2 bases, leaving 5 bases of the junction unmatched. CDR3 nucleotides: TGTGCCTGGAGTTTGGGGAGGGGACAAGAGACCCAGTACTTC. Residues: CAWSLGRGQETQYF.

The chain uses TRBV30 and TRBJ2-3; 11 bases match TRBD2. The V gene's germline CDR1 is GTSNPN and CDR2 SVGIG (reference sequence). There are 15 residues in the CDR3. Unmatched junction bases numbered 8, after V lost 2 bases and J lost 7 bases. This chain's CDR3 is CAWSPLAGAANTQYF. CDR3 nucleotide sequence: TGTGCCTGGAGTCCACTAGCGGGGGCAGCGAATACGCAGTATTTT. The full variable domain, rest sourced from reference TRBV30 and TRBJ2-3, is SQTIHQWPATLVQPVGSPLSLECTVEGTSNPNLYWYRQAAGRGLQLLFYSVGIGQISSEVPQNLSASRPQDRQFILSSKKLLLSDSGFYLCAWSPLAGAANTQYFGPGTRLTVL.

This chain uses TRBV30 with TRBJ2-5; D is possibly TRBD2 (6 bases). The length of the CDR3 is 13 residues. CDR1 is GTSNPN and CDR2 is SVGIG in the germline V gene (reference sequence). Trimming pared 2 bases from V and 4 bases from J, leaving 11 bases between. Written as DNA, the CDR3 is TGTGCCTGGAGTCCCGGGACTTTAGAGACCCAGTACTTC. Encoded protein: CAWSPGTLETQYF.

This chain uses TRBV29-1 with TRBJ2-3, with 15 bases that match TRBD2. Per the germline V gene, CDR1 is SQVTM and CDR2 is ANQGSEA. The CDR3 totals 19 residues. V trimming: 7 bases; J trimming: 0 bases; junction bases outside the gene matches: 14. CDR3: CSGLGTSGGPTSSTDTQYF. CDR3 DNA: TGCAGCGGCTTGGGGACTAGCGGGGGGCCGACCTCCAGCACAGATACGCAGTATTTT.

The genes are TRBV10-3 and TRBJ2-7; a weak D match, TRBD1 (6 bases). Germline CDR1 and CDR2: ENHRY and SYGVKD. The CDR3 runs 13 residues. V was shortened by 4 bases and J by 2 bases, with 9 bases between the two germline ends. The DNA for the CDR3 is TGTGCCATCAGTGCCCAGGGGACCTACGAGCAGTACTTC. Translated: CAISAQGTYEQYF.

The CDR3 loop is CASSLGSSGLGETQYF. The CDR3 DNA is TGCGCCAGCAGCTTGGGATCGAGCGGCCTCGGGGAGACCCAGTACTTC. The rearrangement links TRBV5-1 to TRBJ2-5; perhaps TRBD2 as D (5 bases). This CDR3 comprises 16 residues. Germline CDR1 reads SGHRS; CDR2 reads YFSETQ. The V and J ends lost 0 bases and 5 bases respectively, with 17 bases between them. The whole variable domain, remainder taken from reference TRBV5-1 and TRBJ2-5, is KAGVTQTPRYLIKTRGQQVTLSCSPISGHRSVSWYQQTPGQGLQFLFEYFSETQRNKGNFPGRFSGRQFSNSRSEMNVSTLELGDSALYLCASSLGSSGLGETQYFGPGTRLLVL.

This chain joins TRBV30 and TRBJ1-4; D not resolved. The CDR3 is 13 residues long. V lost 1 base and J lost 3, with 6 bases in between. Germline V gene lookup returns CDR1 GTSNPN and CDR2 SVGIG (reference sequence). The CDR3 spells CAWSGQANEKLFF. In DNA, the CDR3 is TGTGCCTGGAGTGGGCAGGCTAATGAAAAACTGTTTTTT.

CDR3 sequence: CASSFWTGAIGELFF. CDR3 bases: TGTGCCAGCAGCTTTTGGACAGGGGCCATCGGGGAGCTGTTTTTT. This chain uses TRBV7-2 with TRBJ2-2, with TRBD1 identical over 9 bases. Germline-derived CDR1 and CDR2 are SGHTA and FQGNSA. The CDR3 contains 15 residues. Unmatched junction bases numbered 6, after V lost 3 bases and J lost 7 bases.

The V call is TRBV7-2, the J call TRBJ2-5; possibly TRBD2 for D (6 bases). V lost 2 bases and J lost 2, with 9 bases in between. CDR1 is SGHTA, CDR2 FQGNSA, per germline. This CDR3 is built from 14 residues. The CDR3 loop reads CASSLWAGQETQYF. The CDR3 coding sequence is TGTGCCAGCAGCTTATGGGCGGGACAAGAGACCCAGTACTTC.

This chain joins TRBV9 and TRBJ2-1; D is uncertain. The CDR3 totals 16 residues. V was shortened by 0 bases and J by 2 bases, with 12 bases between the two germline ends. Germline V CDR1 and CDR2: SGDLS, YYNGEE. The chain's CDR3 is CASSVVASTTYNEQFF. Written as DNA, the CDR3 is TGTGCCAGCAGCGTAGTTGCCTCTACAACCTACAATGAGCAGTTCTTC.

The V gene is TRBV2, the J gene TRBJ2-5; D not certain. Trimming took off 7 bases at V and 5 bases at J, with 5 bases between the two ends. The CDR3 loop spans 10 amino acids. Germline CDR1 SNHLY, CDR2 FYNNEI. CDR3: CASTVETQYF. CDR3 nucleotides: TGTGCCAGCACGGTGGAGACCCAGTACTTC.

The chain joins TRBV4-3 to TRBJ2-7; D unresolved. The CDR3 loop spans 15 amino acids. Germline V gene sequence: CDR1 LGHNA, CDR2 YSLEER. Trimming shortened V by 1 base and J by 0 bases, and 10 bases separated the two germline ends. In nucleotides, the CDR3 is TGCGCCAGCAGCCAAGGAGCCCCTAGCTCCTACGAGCAGTACTTC. Its translation is CASSQGAPSSYEQYF.

This chain links TRBV6-5 with TRBJ1-2, with 7 bases fitting TRBD1. J gave up 3 bases and V 6 bases, and 4 bases lay outside the gene matches. There are 13 residues in the CDR3. The V gene's germline CDR1 is MNHEY and CDR2 SVGAGI. The CDR3 protein is CASRTGTDYGYTF. CDR3 coding DNA: TGTGCCAGCAGGACCGGGACAGACTATGGCTACACCTTC.

This clone has just one count. This chain uses TRBV28 with TRBJ2-4; D possibly corresponds to TRBD2 (5 bases). The ends were cut back, 0 bases at V and 8 bases at J, with 11 bases in the middle. The CDR3 consists of 14 residues. CDR1 is MDHEN, CDR2 SYDVKM, per germline. CDR3 in DNA: TGTGCCAGCAGTTTATGGGATCGGGGTGACATTCAGTACTTC. This encodes CASSLWDRGDIQYF. The variable domain in full, with the rest retrieved from reference TRBV28 and TRBJ2-4, is DVKVTQSSRYLVKRTGEKVFLECVQDMDHENMFWYRQDPGLGLRLIYFSYDVKMKEKGDIPEGYSVSREKKERFSLILESASTNQTSMYLCASSLWDRGDIQYFGAGTRLSVL.

This clone was seen only a few times. The chain uses TRBV5-6 and TRBJ2-7; D is unresolved. The CDR3 totals 13 residues. Germline CDR1 is SGHDT and CDR2 is YYEEEE. Trimming took off 3 bases at V and 5 bases at J, with 12 bases between the two ends. The CDR3 bases are TGTGCCAGCAGCTATATCTCTTTTGACGAGCAGTACTTC. Its protein product is CASSYISFDEQYF. Full variable domain (outside the CDR3, taken from reference TRBV5-6 and TRBJ2-7): DAGVTQSPTHLIKTRGQQVTLRCSPKSGHDTVSWYQQALGQGPQFIFQYYEEEERQRGNFPDRFSGHQFPNYSSELNVNALLLGDSALYLCASSYISFDEQYFGPGTRLTVT.

This sequence joins TRBV15 and TRBJ2-5, with D maybe TRBD1 (6 bases). The germline V gene has CDR1 LNHNV and CDR2 YYDKDF (reference sequence). V gave up 5 bases and J gave up 5 bases, with 12 bases separating them. CDR3 length equals 13 residues. The CDR3 DNA reads TGTGCCACCAGCCAGGGGTTTGTGGAGACCCAGTACTTC. Amino acids: CATSQGFVETQYF.

DNA for the CDR3: TGTGCCAGCTCCGCGACAGGGGGCGAGGCTTTCTTT. Amino acid sequence: CASSATGGEAFF. The rearrangement links TRBV18 to TRBJ1-1; 10 bases agree with TRBD1. The CDR3 extends over 12 amino acids. Trimming cost V 6 bases and J 11 bases; bases outside gene matches: 6. Germline values: CDR1 KGHSH, CDR2 LQKENI.